The 5 T cell receptor beta chains below were found in one sample sequenced in a study of T-cell reconstitution after alpha-beta-depleted transplantation in children (dated by TCRdb to 2016 to 2017). What the treatment or condition label conveys for this sample: allogeneic hematopoietic cell transplantation with graft depleted of TCRalphabeta T cells and CD19 B cells. Libraries were prepared through PCR. The instrument was an Illumina HiSeq 2500. Molecular barcoding was employed in the preparation of TCR libraries, with unique molecular identifiers being used to normalize TCRbeta repertoire quantification. TCRdb applied fastp at Q25 and MiXCR to the public reads, then kept only in-frame beta chains. Rows with one shared CDR3 protein collapse into an entry with the most common genes and DNA. The sample table records 700,000 or so distinct CDR3 sequences; around 13% of these occur just once. 0.79% of the sample rests with the top ten.

Sequenced here: PBMCs, sampled before TCRalphabeta/CD19-depleted stem cell transplant. The receptor set was obtained from a girl aged 2 to 10 with congenital amegakaryocytic thrombocytopenia, due to receive a stem cell transplant.

The chain uses TRBV7-7 and TRBJ2-1; D is unresolved. CDR3 length: 14 residues. V lost 1 base to trimming and J lost 9 bases, with 13 bases between them. Per germline, CDR1 SSHAT and CDR2 FNYEAQ (reference sequence). The CDR3 nucleotides read TGTGCCAGCAGCTTAGGTGGCGGCGGCGGTGAGCAGTTCTTC. Translation: CASSLGGGGGEQFF.

The V gene is TRBV5-1, the J gene TRBJ2-7; D is possibly TRBD2 (6 bases). Germline V gene sequence: CDR1 SGHRS, CDR2 YFSETQ. The length of the CDR3 is 13 residues. V shed 4 bases and J shed 3 bases, with 11 bases lying between them. CDR3 in DNA: TGCGCCAGCAGCGCGGGACTGCACTACGAGCAGTACTTC. Protein: CASSAGLHYEQYF.

This clonotype turned up a few times. The chain recombines TRBV29-1 with TRBJ1-2; D possibly corresponds to TRBD1 (5 bases). V dropped 6 bases and J dropped 3 bases, with 17 bases sitting between them. The CDR3 length is 14 residues. Germline V gives CDR1 SQVTM, CDR2 ANQGSEA. The chain's CDR3 is CSVERVGGDYGYTF. CDR3 DNA sequence: TGCAGCGTCGAAAGGGTTGGAGGGGACTATGGCTACACCTTC. Complete variable domain (other parts from reference TRBV29-1 and TRBJ1-2): SAVISQKPSRDICQRGTSLTIQCQVDSQVTMMFWYRQQPGQSLTLIATANQGSEATYESGFVIDKFPISRPNLTFSTLTVSNMSPEDSSIYLCSVERVGGDYGYTFGSGTRLTVV.

Notes on this clonotype: A much larger clone lies one base from this, so it may be a read error. The CDR3: CSAKFAAGGQDTQYF. Here the CDR3 DNA reads TGCAGTGCTAAGTTCGCAGCGGGAGGGCAAGATACGCAGTATTTT. This rearrangement joins TRBV20-1 to TRBJ2-3; TRBD2 matches at 10 bases. The length of the CDR3 is 15 residues. Germline V gene data show CDR1 as DFQATT and CDR2 as SNEGSKA (reference sequence). The V gene end was trimmed by 4 bases and the J gene end by 5 bases; junction bases not matched to a gene: 9.

This clonotype was recorded many times. The rearrangement links TRBV7-9 to TRBJ1-6; D not resolved. Between the trimmed V and J ends, which lost 0 bases and 3 bases, there was a span of 12 bases. The CDR3 has 17 residues. The germline CDR1 and CDR2 sequences are SEHNR and FQNEAQ (reference sequence). The CDR3 DNA follows: TGTGCCAGCAGCTTAGCGTTGGCAGACTACTATAATTCACCCCTCCACTTT. It yields the protein CASSLALADYYNSPLHF.